This T cell receptor (beta chain) was sequenced for a study of T cells after yellow fever vaccination. As for the study in general: Researchers used SMART-Seq v4 Ultra Low Input to prepare fractions that had low cell numbers. General study findings and limits: Post-booster repertoires again held most primary-vaccination clones (roughly 96% CD4, roughly 88% CD8).

TCRdb fed the 5' RACE reads into MiXCR, producing one record per CDR3 protein. The sample carries about 160,000 distinct CDR3 sequences, 5.5% to 7.5% recorded once. For this clonotype: Antigen: not known.

Germline V CDR1 and CDR2: SGHNT, YYREEE (reference sequence). There are 13 residues in the CDR3. Trimming shortened V by 0 bases and J by 4 bases, and 6 bases separated the two germline ends. The TCR comes from a man aged 18 to 29 who received the YFV17D yellow fever vaccine. The starting material was CD4+ T cells sorted from PBMCs, obtained about 5 days after the first yellow fever vaccination. The rearrangement uses TRBV5-4 and TRBJ2-3; D unclear. The CDR3 sequence is CASSLVISDTQYF. DNA for the CDR3: TGTGCCAGCAGCTTGGTCATTTCAGATACGCAGTATTTT.